This passage covers 10 T cell receptor beta chains from one sample sequenced in a study of cytomegalovirus exposure and HLA in healthy donors. The PCR contained 60 Vbeta and 13 Jbeta primers. Sequenced by immunoSEQ multiplex PCR; TCRdb stores in-frame clones only, minus some. The sample gives 100,000 or so clones, roughly 80% of which show up once; about 2% is in the top ten. Sequences were obtained from PBMCs. The receptors were gathered from a man between 18 and 35 years old in good health and CMV-seronegative.

This chain joins TRBV29-1 and TRBJ2-7, with 8 bases identical to TRBD1. V shed 4 bases, J shed 0 bases, and the junction held 2 bases outside the gene matches. The CDR3 length is 13 residues. The germline V gene encodes CDR1 SQVTM and CDR2 ANQGSEA. For the CDR3, the DNA is TGCAGCGTTGGACAGGGGATCTCCTACGAGCAGTACTTC. Translating gives CSVGQGISYEQYF.

The chain carries TRBV7-2 and TRBJ1-1, with D possibly TRBD1 on 5 matching bases. Germline CDR1 is SGHTA and CDR2 is FQGNSA. The V end was cut by 2 bases, the J end by 6 bases, with 13 bases between. The CDR3 extends over 14 amino acids. The CDR3 region has the DNA TGTGCCAGCAGCTTATTCCAGGGAGGACCTGAAGCTTTCTTT. It yields the protein CASSLFQGGPEAFF.

The chain is built from TRBV7-9 and TRBJ2-3, with 7 bases lining up with TRBD2. From germline, CDR1 is SEHNR and CDR2 FQNEAQ (reference sequence). This CDR3 region has 15 residues. Germline trimming cut 1 base from V and 6 bases from J; bases unmatched to any gene: 7. CDR3 amino acids: CASSLDLSGSDTQYF. CDR3 in DNA: TGTGCCAGCAGCTTAGATCTTAGCGGGTCTGATACGCAGTATTTT.

This chain links TRBV5-1 with TRBJ2-1; 15 positions match TRBD2. CDR3 length: 17 residues. CDR1 and CDR2 (germline): SGHRS, YFSETQ. With V trimmed by 0 bases and J by 6 bases, 4 bases remained unmatched. As DNA, the CDR3 is TGCGCCAGCAGCTTGGGGGGGACTAGCGGGAGGACCAATGAGCAGTTCTTC. It encodes CASSLGGTSGRTNEQFF.

As for this clone: The identical CDR3 is also encoded by other nucleotide sequences in the sample. The CDR3 DNA is TGTGCCAGCAGTTTATCCAGGGACAATGAGCAGTTCTTC. Its translation is CASSLSRDNEQFF. The chain couples TRBV27 to TRBJ2-1; weak D call: TRBD1 (5 bases). Trimming pared 0 bases from V and 5 bases from J, leaving 5 bases between. Per the germline V gene, CDR1 is MNHEY and CDR2 is SMNVEV (reference sequence). The CDR3 sequence is 13 residues long.

This clone was seen more than once but under ten times. The CDR3 is CASSLGTGHSNQPQHF. CDR3 DNA: TGTGCCAGCAGTTTAGGAACAGGGCATAGCAATCAGCCCCAGCATTTT. The J gene is TRBJ1-5, the V gene TRBV28; a possible D gene is TRBD1 (6 bases). CDR3 length: 16 amino acids. Germline CDR1 and CDR2: MDHEN and SYDVKM. V shed 2 bases and J shed 0 bases, with 11 bases lying between them.

This clone was seen a single time. The V gene is TRBV6-1, the J gene TRBJ2-4; the match to TRBD2 covers 14 bases. The V gene end was trimmed by 9 bases and the J gene end by 6 bases; junction bases not matched to a gene: 7. The CDR3 is 15 amino acids. Per the germline V gene, CDR1 is MNHNS and CDR2 is SASEGT. CDR3 sequence reads: CASWGLAGVGNIQYF. The CDR3 DNA reads TGTGCCAGTTGGGGACTAGCGGGAGTTGGAAACATTCAGTACTTC.

This clone was observed a handful of times. The chain recombines TRBV10-2 with TRBJ2-7; a weak D match, TRBD1 (6 bases). Germline loops: CDR1 WSHSY, CDR2 SAAADI. V was shortened by 4 bases and J by 3 bases, with 16 bases between the two germline ends. The CDR3 sequence is 15 residues long. The CDR3 DNA reads TGCGCCAGCAGTGGGAAGACAGGAAGAATCTACGAGCAGTACTTC. This sequence encodes CASSGKTGRIYEQYF.

This clone occurred once. V is TRBV7-2 and J is TRBJ1-5, with TRBD1 identical over 10 bases. With V trimmed by 3 bases and J by 6 bases, 5 bases remained unmatched. The germline V gene has CDR1 SGHTA and CDR2 FQGNSA. CDR3 size: 15 residues. The chain's CDR3 is CASSLGQGRAQPQHF. Written as DNA, the CDR3 is TGTGCCAGCAGCTTGGGACAGGGGCGGGCTCAGCCCCAGCATTTT.

This clone has just one count. The DNA of the CDR3 is TGTGCCAGCTCGGAGGGACGGAGTAAAGAGACCCAGTACTTC. Encoded protein: CASSEGRSKETQYF. V gene TRBV18 combines with J gene TRBJ2-5; D might be TRBD2 (6 bases). CDR1 and CDR2 from the germline V gene are KGHSH and LQKENI. V was shortened by 6 bases and J by 3 bases, with 14 bases between the two germline ends. The CDR3 contains 14 residues.